This T cell receptor (beta chain) was profiled in a study of cytomegalovirus exposure and HLA in healthy donors. Study summary: Approximately 180 million T cells yielded approximately 100 million unique TCR beta sequences, as an earlier analysis found. Overall study findings and caveats: The sole available immune exposure information was CMV serostatus. TRBV6-2, TRBV6-3 and some other V segments were excluded as indistinguishable.

This CDR3 has 18 residues. Vbeta (60) and Jbeta (13) primers were used in the PCR. Profiled with immunoSEQ multiplex PCR; TCRdb holds only in-frame clones, not every one. The top ten hold around 4.5% of the sample, which has about 130,000 clones, approximately 74% seen once. As to this clone: What it recognizes is unknown.

The sample consisted of PBMCs. The sequence was obtained from a man aged 18 to 29 in good health and CMV-seropositive. The chain employs TRBV21-1 and TRBJ2-5; TRBD2, the D gene given by the table, was not confirmed from the DNA. TRBV21-1 is termed a pseudogene. This chain's CDR3 is CASSKEERERPNVETQYF. As DNA, the CDR3 is TGTGCCAGCAGCAAAGAGGAGCGGGAGAGACCCAATGTGGAGACCCAGTACTTC.